This section outlines one T cell receptor beta chain sequence together with its context. Its antigen is currently unknown. The source material, RNA transcripts, was used to amplify TCR beta CDR3 regions. The HTBI primer set drove a first-round RT-PCR of the TCR CDR3. TCRdb independently ran MiXCR on the multiplex PCR reads; one entry per CDR3 protein. The table records approximately 600,000 distinct CDR3 sequences, around 21% of them present only once. This record belongs to a study of T cells in Graves' hyperthyroidism and ophthalmopathy. Across the study: The blood sample was taken at first diagnosis, before treatment began.

Study-wide points: Within blood appeared most thyroid clonotypes that had expanded above 0.001.

For ophthalmopathy patients, the Clinical Activity Score was at least 3 and the NOSPECS grade at least 4; duration was under 3 months. Each 10 ml fresh peripheral blood draw supplied the PBMCs. Germline V lookup: CDR1 DFQATT, CDR2 SNEGSKA (reference sequence). The CDR3 contains 16 residues. V was cut by 0 bases and J by 2 bases, with 15 bases left in between. This clonotype was sampled from a man aged 25-45 years with Graves' ophthalmopathy. The sequencing sample was made of blood. This chain links TRBV20-1 with TRBJ2-3; weak D call: TRBD2 (6 bases). DNA of the CDR3: TGCAGTGCTAGAGATCGGCGGGATGTTCCCACAGATACGCAGTATTTT. Amino acids: CSARDRRDVPTDTQYF.